The present T cell receptor (beta chain) was sequenced within a study of cytomegalovirus exposure and HLA in healthy donors. Study-level findings and limits: Some V segments, including TRBV6-2 and TRBV6-3, were excluded as indistinguishable. The study designated fewer than 200 TCR beta chains cytomegalovirus-associated.

The CDR3 sequence is 14 residues long. Germline CDR1 is SGHTA and CDR2 is FQGNSA. The V end was cut by 3 bases, the J end by 1 base, with 8 bases between. The table lists this clone with a count of one. The target antigen is unknown. PCR amplification relied on 60 Vbeta primers (plus 13 Jbeta primers). Sequencing used immunoSEQ multiplex PCR; TCRdb keeps in-frame clones, though not all of them. This sample has some 150,000 clones, with around 65% found just once. Sequenced input: PBMCs. The chain recombines TRBV7-2 with TRBJ2-3; no clear D gene. This TCR derives from a woman aged 30 to 39 in good health and CMV-seropositive. The CDR3 sequence: CASSLQTGTDTQYF. In nucleotides, the CDR3 is TGTGCCAGCAGCTTGCAAACGGGCACAGATACGCAGTATTTT. Variable domain in full (rest from reference TRBV7-2 and TRBJ2-3): GAGVSQSPSNKVTEKGKDVELRCDPISGHTALYWYRQSLGQGLEFLIYFQGNSAPDKSGLPSDRFSAERTGGSVSTLTIQRTQQEDSAVYLCASSLQTGTDTQYFGPGTRLTVL.